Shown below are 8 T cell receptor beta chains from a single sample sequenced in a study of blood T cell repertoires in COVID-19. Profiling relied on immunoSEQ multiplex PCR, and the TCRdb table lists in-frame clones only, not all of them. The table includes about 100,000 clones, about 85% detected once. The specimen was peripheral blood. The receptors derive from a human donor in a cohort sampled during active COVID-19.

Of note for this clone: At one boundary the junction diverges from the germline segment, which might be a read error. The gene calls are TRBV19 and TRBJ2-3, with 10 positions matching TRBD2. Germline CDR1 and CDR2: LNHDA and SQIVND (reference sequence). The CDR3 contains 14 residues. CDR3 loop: CASNPSGRTVTQYF. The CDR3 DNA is TGTGCCAGTAACCCTAGCGGGAGAACAGTTACGCAGTATTTT.

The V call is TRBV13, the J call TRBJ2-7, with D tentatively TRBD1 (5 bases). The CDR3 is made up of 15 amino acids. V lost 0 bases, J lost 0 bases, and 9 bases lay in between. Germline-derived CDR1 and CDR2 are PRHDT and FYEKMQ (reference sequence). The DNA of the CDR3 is TGTGCCAGCAGCTTAGGCAGGGTTTACTCCTACGAGCAGTACTTC. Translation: CASSLGRVYSYEQYF.

The CDR3 region has the DNA TGCGCCAGCAGCCTGGGGACTGGGGAAAAACTGTTTTTT. Protein product: CASSLGTGEKLFF. The chain recombines TRBV4-1 with TRBJ1-4, with D possibly being TRBD1 (5 bases). V shed 4 bases and J shed 8 bases, with 11 bases lying between them. This CDR3 is 13 amino acids long. The germline CDR1 and CDR2 sequences are MGHRA and YSYEKL.

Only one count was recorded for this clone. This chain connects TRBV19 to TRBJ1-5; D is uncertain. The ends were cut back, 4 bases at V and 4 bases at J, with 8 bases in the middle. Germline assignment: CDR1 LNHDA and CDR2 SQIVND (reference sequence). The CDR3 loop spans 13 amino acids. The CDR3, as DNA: TGTGCCAGTAGTACCAACTTGAATCAGCCCCAGCATTTT. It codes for CASSTNLNQPQHF. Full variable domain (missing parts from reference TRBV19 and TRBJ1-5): DGGITQSPKYLFRKEGQNVTLSCEQNLNHDAMYWYRQDPGQGLRLIYYSQIVNDFQKGDIAEGYSVSREKKESFPLTVTSAQKNPTAFYLCASSTNLNQPQHFGDGTRLSIL.

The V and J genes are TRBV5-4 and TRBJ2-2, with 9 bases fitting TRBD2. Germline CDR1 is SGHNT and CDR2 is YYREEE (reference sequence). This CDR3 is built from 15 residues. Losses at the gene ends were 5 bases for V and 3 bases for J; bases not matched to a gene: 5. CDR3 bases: TGTGCCAGCAGACCCGGGACTAGCTACACCGGGGAGCTGTTTTTT. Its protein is CASRPGTSYTGELFF.

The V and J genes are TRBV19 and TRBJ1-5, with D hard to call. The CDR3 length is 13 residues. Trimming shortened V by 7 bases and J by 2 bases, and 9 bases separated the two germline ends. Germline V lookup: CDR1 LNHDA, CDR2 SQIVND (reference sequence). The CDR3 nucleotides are TGTGCCAGTATGAGTCGTGGCAATCAGCCCCAGCATTTT. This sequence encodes CASMSRGNQPQHF.

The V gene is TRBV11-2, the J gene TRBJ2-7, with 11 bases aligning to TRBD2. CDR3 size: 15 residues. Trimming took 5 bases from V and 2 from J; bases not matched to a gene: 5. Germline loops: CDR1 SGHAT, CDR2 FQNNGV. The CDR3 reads CASSRTSGRAYEQYF. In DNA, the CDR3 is TGTGCCAGCAGCCGCACTAGCGGGAGAGCCTACGAGCAGTACTTC. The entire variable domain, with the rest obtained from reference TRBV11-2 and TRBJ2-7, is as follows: EAGVAQSPRYKIIEKRQSVAFWCNPISGHATLYWYQQILGQGPKLLIQFQNNGVVDDSQLPKDRFSAERLKGVDSTLKIQPAKLEDSAVYLCASSRTSGRAYEQYFGPGTRLTVT.

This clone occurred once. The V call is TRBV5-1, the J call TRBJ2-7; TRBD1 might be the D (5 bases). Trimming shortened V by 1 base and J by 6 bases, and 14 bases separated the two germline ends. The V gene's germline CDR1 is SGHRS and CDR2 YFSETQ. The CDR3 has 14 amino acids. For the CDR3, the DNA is TGCGCCAGCAGCTTGCCGAGGACAACAGGCGAGCAGTACTTC. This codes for CASSLPRTTGEQYF.